This T cell receptor (beta chain) originates from a study of blood T cell repertoires in COVID-19. In the study overall: Acute and convalescent COVID-19 samples came from the United States, Italy and Spain. Sample material is recorded as cDNA or gDNA derived from T cells, B-cell-depleted T cells, or PBMCs.

The germline V gene encodes CDR1 SGDLS and CDR2 YYNGEE. This CDR3 has 15 residues. J was trimmed by 7 bases and V by 4 bases; bases with no gene match: 10. Authors' processing steps: The assay estimated nucleated cells by amplifying reference gene primers. TCRdb's copy holds only in-frame clones and misses some; the assay was immunoSEQ multiplex PCR. The V and J calls and clone size are taken from that table; D and trimming were inferred from the DNA. The table lists around 200,000 clones, roughly four fifths of them singletons. This sequence originates from a human donor in a cohort sampled during active COVID-19. This chain joins TRBV9 and TRBJ2-1; 8 bases match TRBD2. Sequencing used peripheral blood. The CDR3 bases are TGTGCCAGCAGCCAGTCGGGAGGGTCGGGGAATGAGCAGTTCTTC. Its translation is CASSQSGGSGNEQFF.